The rows below give T cell receptor beta chains drawn from one sample of a study of T cells in localized non-small cell lung cancer. Sequencing was performed with immunoSEQ multiplex PCR; in TCRdb, only in-frame clones are kept and a portion is missing. Counted here are roughly 71,000 clones, roughly 90% occurring once; the ten biggest clones make up less than 25%. This material consisted of peripheral blood, taken before any cancer treatment. The receptors derive from a male donor aged 60 or older with stage III squamous cell lung carcinoma. CDR3s include the opening cysteine and the closing phenylalanine or tryptophan. D genes are given only for firm matches. Only some rows state a clone size, as once, few, many or a class for expanded clones.

j_call d_call clone_size v_call cdr3_nt cdr3_aa
TRBJ1-1 NA NA TRBV6-6 TGTGCCAGCAGTCCGGGGTCCGGGGGCGCGGACACTGAAGCTTTCTTT CASSPGSGGADTEAFF
TRBJ2-1 NA NA TRBV23-1 TGCGCCAGCAGTCAATCTGAAAATGAGCAGTTCTTC CASSQSENEQFF
TRBJ1-1 NA NA TRBV5-1 TGCGCCAGCAGCTTGGGGTCTAGGAGTGGGTTATTGAACACTGAAGCTTTCTTT CASSLGSRSGLLNTEAFF
TRBJ2-7 NA NA TRBV9 TGTGCCAGCAGCGTACGGGGGTACTCCTACGAGCAGTACTTC CASSVRGYSYEQYF
TRBJ1-1 TRBD1 NA TRBV5-5 TGTGCCAGCAGCTTTCTGACAGGGGGCGGCACTGAAGCTTTCTTT CASSFLTGGGTEAFF
TRBJ1-2 NA NA TRBV5-5 TGTGCCAGCAGCCTTAAACGAGGTTTTGGCTACACCTTC CASSLKRGFGYTF
TRBJ1-1 TRBD1 NA TRBV18 TGTGCCAGCTCGCCCAAACAGGGGGCTATGAACACTGAAGCTTTCTTT CASSPKQGAMNTEAFF
TRBJ1-3 NA NA TRBV19 TGTGCCAGTAGTCCTACAGGGATTGCAAACACCATATATTTT CASSPTGIANTIYF
TRBJ1-1 NA NA TRBV9 TGTGCCAGCAGCGTTTTGGCAGAGGGCACTGAAGCTTTCTTT CASSVLAEGTEAFF
TRBJ2-5 NA once TRBV21-1 TGTGCCAGCAGCATAAACAAGCCGCAAGAGACCCAGTACTTC CASSINKPQETQYF
TRBJ1-6 TRBD1 NA TRBV27 TGTGCCAGCAGCGACAGGGGACCGTTCAACTCACCCCTCCACTTT CASSDRGPFNSPLHF
TRBJ1-5 TRBD1 NA TRBV4-1 TGCGCCAGCAGCCGGACAGGGGGAAGCCAGCCCCAGCATTTT CASSRTGGSQPQHF
TRBJ1-2 NA NA TRBV9 TGTGCCAGCAGCGTAGAAAAAGGCTATGGCTACACCTTC CASSVEKGYGYTF
TRBJ2-7 NA NA TRBV20-1 TGCAGTGCTAGGTTCGGCCGAAAAATGTTATTC CSARFGRKMLF
TRBJ2-3 NA once TRBV6-5 TGTGCCAGCAGTTACGCGGGACACGAAACAGATACGCAGTATTTT CASSYAGHETDTQYF
TRBJ1-6 NA NA TRBV7-2 TGTGCCAGCAGCTTGACATGGGGCTCACCCCTCCACTTT CASSLTWGSPLHF
TRBJ2-1 NA NA TRBV2 TGTGCCAGCAGTGTGCGATGGGACGGTGAGCAGTTCTTC CASSVRWDGEQFF
TRBJ2-3 TRBD1 NA TRBV7-2 TGTGCCAGCAGCTTAGCCCCGGGACAGGGAAGGGGCACAGATACGCAGTATTTT CASSLAPGQGRGTDTQYF
TRBJ2-7 NA few TRBV7-2 TGTGCCAGCAGCTCAGGCCTAACCTACGAGCAGTACTTC CASSSGLTYEQYF
TRBJ2-1 TRBD1 few TRBV6-1 TGTGCCAGCAGTGAAGGGGAACGGGGACAGGGGAATGAGCAGTTCTTC CASSEGERGQGNEQFF
TRBJ1-4 TRBD1 NA TRBV5-1 TGCGCCAGCAGCTGGGGACAGGGCCCAACTAATGAAAAACTGTTTTTT CASSWGQGPTNEKLFF
TRBJ1-1 NA NA TRBV5-4 TGTGCCAGCAGCCCTCCAGGGCTGGCCACTGAAGCTTTCTTT CASSPPGLATEAFF
TRBJ2-3 TRBD2 NA TRBV11-2 TGTGCCAGCAGCTTACAGCGGGGGGGCACAGATACGCAGTATTTT CASSLQRGGTDTQYF
TRBJ2-2 NA NA TRBV7-2 TGTGCCAGCAGCGGATTAAGGGAGCTGTTTTTT CASSGLRELFF
TRBJ1-2 NA NA TRBV6-1 TGTGCCAGCTACCGGGACTTGATGGGCTACACCTTC CASYRDLMGYTF
TRBJ1-5 TRBD1 NA TRBV28 TGTGCCAGCAGCGCCCCTCCGGGACAGGAGAATTTT CASSAPPGQENF
TRBJ2-5 NA NA TRBV5-1 TGCGCCAGCAGCCGCGGGCCCAGCCAAGAGACCCAGTACTTC CASSRGPSQETQYF